The TCR beta chain under discussion was sequenced for a study of T-cell memory formation after mild COVID-19. CDR1 is SGHTA and CDR2 is FQGNSA in the germline V gene. V shed 2 bases and J shed 8 bases, with 12 bases lying between them. The CDR3 loop spans 13 amino acids. In TCRdb, the 5' RACE reads were re-called with MiXCR into one record per CDR3 protein. The sample lists hundreds of thousands of distinct CDR3 sequences; roughly 17% were seen once. Sample: PBMCs or a T cell subset sorted from them (not recorded which). V is TRBV7-2 and J is TRBJ1-2; maybe TRBD1 (6 bases). The source is a man between 18 and 29 years old who had mild COVID-19 (a few samples of this study predate the infection). Cell type and time point are not known. CDR3 bases: TGTGCCAGCAGCTTATACAGGGAAGGGGGCTACACCTTC. Its translation is CASSLYREGGYTF. Filled out from reference TRBV7-2 and TRBJ1-2, the complete variable domain reads GAGVSQSPSNKVTEKGKDVELRCDPISGHTALYWYRQSLGQGLEFLIYFQGNSAPDKSGLPSDRFSAERTGGSVSTLTIQRTQQEDSAVYLCASSLYREGGYTFGSGTRLTVV.